One and the same sample provided the 7 T cell receptor beta chains below, sequenced in a study of radiotherapy plus CTLA-4 blockade in lung cancer (dated by TCRdb to the late 2010s). The library was built by means of the immunoSEQ multiplex PCR assay. This is the immuneACCESS table as TCRdb keeps it, with only in-frame sequences that have V and J called. A part of the clones is gone; compared with another copy, unresolved V genes explain less than half, and the rest is unexplained. In this sample the table shows roughly 120,000 clones, nearly 80% of which occur a single time. About 5% of the sample is in the top ten clones. Sequencing was performed on peripheral blood, taken from a patient treated with radiotherapy plus ipilimumab. The receptors were gathered from a human donor with non-small cell lung cancer who had a partial response to radiotherapy plus ipilimumab.

This clone was counted once. The chain is built from TRBV6-1 and TRBJ2-7; maybe TRBD1 (5 bases). Trimming shortened V by 5 bases and J by 5 bases, and 13 bases separated the two germline ends. Germline V gives CDR1 MNHNS, CDR2 SASEGT. The CDR3 loop spans 13 amino acids. The CDR3, as DNA: TGTGCCAGCAGTACAGGTAGGACAAACGAGCAGTACGTC. Translation gives CASSTGRTNEQYV.

The chain has TRBV25-1 and TRBJ2-3; 12 bases map to TRBD2. The CDR3 totals 14 residues. The V gene's germline CDR1 is MGHDK and CDR2 SYGVNS. V lost 4 bases to trimming and J lost 6 bases; unmatched junction nucleotides: 2. The CDR3: CASSGLAGADTQYF. The CDR3 nucleotides read TGTGCCAGCAGTGGACTAGCGGGAGCTGATACGCAGTATTTT.

The rearrangement joins TRBV29-1 to TRBJ2-7; no clear D gene. Trimming cost V 5 bases and J 2 bases, with 4 bases left between them. The germline gives CDR1 SQVTM, CDR2 ANQGSEA. This CDR3 region has 10 residues. CDR3 residues: CSVRTYEQYF. The CDR3 coding sequence is TGCAGCGTTCGTACCTACGAGCAGTACTTC.

This clone was counted a single time. The CDR3 DNA follows: TGTGCCAGCAGCTTAATCGAGGGGAGGGATGGCTACACCTTC. Protein: CASSLIEGRDGYTF. The rearrangement links TRBV7-9 to TRBJ1-2, with a possible D match to TRBD1 (5 bases). The CDR3 has 14 residues. Germline V gene data show CDR1 as SEHNR and CDR2 as FQNEAQ (reference sequence). The V gene lost 2 bases and the J gene lost 6 bases, with 13 bases spanning the gap.

This clone was seen a single time. The V gene is TRBV15, the J gene TRBJ1-3; D uncertain. This CDR3 is 13 amino acids long. V lost 3 bases and J lost 3, with 6 bases in between. Germline CDR1 LNHNV, CDR2 YYDKDF (reference sequence). CDR3 bases: TGTGCCACCAGCAGTAATATTGGAAACACCATATATTTT. It codes for CATSSNIGNTIYF.

The V and J genes are TRBV5-1 and TRBJ2-3; 10 nucleotides agree with TRBD2. J lost 3 bases, V lost 0 bases, and 4 bases had no gene match. Germline CDR1 and CDR2: SGHRS and YFSETQ. The CDR3 length is 16 residues. The CDR3 DNA reads TGCGCCAGCAGCTTGGGCCCAGCGGGAGGGACAGATACGCAGTATTTT. Amino acid sequence: CASSLGPAGGTDTQYF.

The chain combines TRBV6-5 with TRBJ2-7; 10 bases agree with TRBD2. The CDR3 runs 13 residues. J gave up 1 base and V 11 bases, and 5 bases lay outside the gene matches. Germline assignment: CDR1 MNHEY and CDR2 SVGAGI. CDR3 protein: CAARTSGSYEQYF. CDR3 coding DNA: TGTGCCGCGAGGACTAGCGGTTCCTACGAGCAGTACTTC.